The 4 T cell receptor beta chains given below trace back to one sample, sequenced in a study of beta chain features in type 1 diabetes. Investigators reverse transcribed all isolated RNA, so they sequenced expressed TCRB transcripts. Clones were sequenced by immunoSEQ multiplex PCR, and TCRdb holds only the in-frame ones, with some missing. The sample carries fewer than 350,000 clones, about 15% recorded once. The antigens for these receptors are not known. Study conclusions and caveats: TCRB CDR3s were moderately but significantly shorter in Type 1 diabetes patients in all four CD4+ subsets.

Sequenced input: naive CD4+ T cells from blood. The receptors were sampled from a man aged 18 to 30 with type 1 diabetes.

Comments on this clone: The same CDR3 arises from other DNA sequences in this sample as well. The chain uses TRBV2 and TRBJ2-5; unclear D gene. The CDR3 is made up of 12 amino acids. The germline CDR1 and CDR2 sequences are SNHLY and FYNNEI. The V gene lost 0 bases and the J gene lost 5 bases, with 4 bases spanning the gap. The CDR3 DNA is TGTGCCAGCAGTGAAGCCCGGGAGACCCAGTACTTC. Translated: CASSEARETQYF.

This chain connects TRBV28 to TRBJ2-1; D may be TRBD2 (5 bases). The CDR3 length is 14 residues. Trimming removed 6 bases from V and 7 bases from J, with 16 bases in between. CDR1 MDHEN and CDR2 SYDVKM come from the germline V gene. The CDR3 nucleotides read TGTGCCAGCAGATTCCTTAGGCGGAGGAATGAGCAGTTCTTC. Its protein is CASRFLRRRNEQFF. The variable domain in full, completed from reference TRBV28 and TRBJ2-1, reads DVKVTQSSRYLVKRTGEKVFLECVQDMDHENMFWYRQDPGLGLRLIYFSYDVKMKEKGDIPEGYSVSREKKERFSLILESASTNQTSMYLCASRFLRRRNEQFFGPGTRLTVL.

In DNA form, the CDR3 reads TGCGCCAGCAGCTTGTGGGGTTCAGGGACTACCTACGAGCAGTACTTC. It is translated as CASSLWGSGTTYEQYF. The chain employs TRBV5-1 and TRBJ2-7, with TRBD2 matching 7 bases. Germline V gene data show CDR1 as SGHRS and CDR2 as YFSETQ. There are 16 residues in the CDR3. Germline trimming cut 1 base from V and 2 bases from J; bases unmatched to any gene: 9.

This clone has a single count. An end of the junction does not agree with germline; a read error may underlie this. V and J are TRBV7-2 and TRBJ1-5, with D unresolved. The CDR3 sequence is 12 residues long. CDR1 is SGHTA and CDR2 is FQGNSA in the germline V gene. In nucleotides, the CDR3 is TGTGCCAGCAGCTTGACGAATCAGCCCCAGCGTTTT. This translates into CASSLTNQPQRF. The variable domain in full, with the rest retrieved from reference TRBV7-2 and TRBJ1-5, is GAGVSQSPSNKVTEKGKDVELRCDPISGHTALYWYRQSLGQGLEFLIYFQGNSAPDKSGLPSDRFSAERTGGSVSTLTIQRTQQEDSAVYLCASSLTNQPQRFGDGTRLSIL.